Shown below are 3 T cell receptor beta chains from a single sample sequenced in a study of Ad26.COV2.S vaccination and SARS-CoV-2 variants. Measured with immunoSEQ multiplex PCR; TCRdb has only the in-frame clones, and not every one. This repertoire shows about 350,000 clones, 86% found once; its top ten account for about 10%. Treatment here: over 15 received Ad26.COV2.S at low or high dose, single or two shots; a few received placebo; per-sample allocation not given. Following the first vaccine or placebo injection, samples were taken on day 63. This sample comprised peripheral blood, obtained in a trial of Ad26.COV2.S vaccine versus placebo. The receptors come from a person aged 18-60 years who received the Ad26.COV2.S COVID-19 vaccine or a placebo.

CDR3 amino acids: CASTSAGANVLTF. CDR3 DNA sequence: TGTGCCAGCACTTCCGCTGGGGCCAACGTCCTGACTTTC. This sequence joins TRBV2 and TRBJ2-6; D is undetermined. Trimming left V 7 bases short and J 2 bases short, with 6 bases between. Germline V gene data show CDR1 as SNHLY and CDR2 as FYNNEI. The CDR3 covers 13 residues.

In DNA form, the CDR3 reads TGTGCCACTCGACAGCCTAGCACAGATACGCAGTATTTT. Translated: CATRQPSTDTQYF. The V call is TRBV6-5, the J call TRBJ2-3; D possibly corresponds to TRBD1 (5 bases). Trimming stripped 10 bases from V and 0 bases from J, with 11 bases between. In germline, CDR1 is MNHEY, CDR2 SVGAGI. The CDR3 runs to 13 residues.

The V gene is TRBV19, the J gene TRBJ2-2; D is unresolved. Per germline, CDR1 LNHDA and CDR2 SQIVND (reference sequence). Between the trimmed V and J ends, which lost 6 bases and 6 bases, there was a span of 8 bases. The CDR3 spans 12 residues. CDR3 sequence (DNA): TGTGCCAGTAGCATGCAGGCCGGGGAGCTGTTTTTT. Its translation is CASSMQAGELFF.